The entry below gives a single T cell receptor beta chain sequence along with its context. Its antigen is undetermined. This entry belongs to a study of T cells in localized non-small cell lung cancer. General study results and limits: Higher T cell density in the blood was associated with longer overall survival, whereas higher adjacent-lung clonality associated with shorter survival. Across samples, adjacent lung featured a median roughly 61 of the top 100 tumor clones. Sequencing, confined to only one tumor region, leaves heterogeneity possible. Measurement of T cell clonality placed uninvolved adjacent lung highest, above the level in tumor.

Generated by immunoSEQ multiplex PCR, the TCRdb table keeps only in-frame clones and is missing some. The sample comprises 20,000 to 25,000 clones, less than 85% of which are singletons, and roughly 2.3% rests with the top ten. This CDR3 comprises 16 residues. V lost 1 base and J lost 5, with 17 bases in between. Germline CDR1 reads LGHNA; CDR2 reads YNFKEQ. This chain joins TRBV4-2 and TRBJ2-5; D is ambiguous. The sample was peripheral blood, taken before any cancer treatment. The sequence derives from a man aged 40 to 69 with stage I lung adenocarcinoma. The chain's CDR3 is CASSQGGRLSGETQYF. The CDR3 nucleotides are TGTGCCAGCAGCCAAGGAGGAAGACTCTCGGGTGAGACCCAGTACTTC.